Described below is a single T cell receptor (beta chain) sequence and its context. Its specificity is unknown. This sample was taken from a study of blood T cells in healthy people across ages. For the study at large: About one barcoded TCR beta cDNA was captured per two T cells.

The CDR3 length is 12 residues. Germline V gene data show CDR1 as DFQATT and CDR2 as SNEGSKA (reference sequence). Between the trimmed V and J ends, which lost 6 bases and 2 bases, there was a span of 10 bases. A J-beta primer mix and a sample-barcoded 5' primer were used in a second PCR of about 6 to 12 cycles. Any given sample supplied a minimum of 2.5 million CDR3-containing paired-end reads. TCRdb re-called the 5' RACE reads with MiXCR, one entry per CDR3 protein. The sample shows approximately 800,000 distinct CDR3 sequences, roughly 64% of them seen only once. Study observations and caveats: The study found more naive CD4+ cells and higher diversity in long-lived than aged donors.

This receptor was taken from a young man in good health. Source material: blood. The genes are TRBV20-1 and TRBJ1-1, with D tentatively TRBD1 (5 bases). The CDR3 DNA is TGCAGTGCAACCGGGGCCAACACTGAAGCTTTCTTT. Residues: CSATGANTEAFF.